These 5 T cell receptor beta chains were sequenced from one sample in a study of T cells in Graves' hyperthyroidism and ophthalmopathy. Researchers took RNA transcripts and amplified the TCR beta CDR3 regions from them. In the first-round RT-PCR of the TCR CDR3, the HTBI primer set was used. One entry per CDR3 protein, called by TCRdb with MiXCR from the multiplex PCR reads. The sample includes more than 650,000 distinct CDR3 sequences, around 13% of them seen just once. Material for sequencing was blood. These receptors all come from a woman under 30 with Graves' hyperthyroidism.

The CDR3 sequence is CASSYSTNRGSSPLHF. The CDR3 DNA follows: TGTGCCAGCAGTTATTCTACGAACAGGGGTAGTTCACCCCTCCACTTT. The genes are TRBV6-2 or TRBV6-3 and TRBJ1-6, with 7 bases fitting TRBD1. CDR1 and CDR2 (germline): MNHEY, SVGEGT. The CDR3 is 16 residues long. The V gene end was trimmed by 3 bases and the J gene end by 9 bases; junction bases not matched to a gene: 11.

This clonotype has ten or more counts. The chain combines TRBV27 with TRBJ2-3, with D possibly being TRBD1 or TRBD2 (5 bases each). Germline CDR1 and CDR2: MNHEY and SMNVEV (reference sequence). The CDR3 sequence is 15 residues long. Trimming took 4 bases from V and 6 from J, leaving 17 bases between them. The CDR3 coding sequence is TGTGCCAGCAGTTCGGGGCAGGGACGCGGGGATACGCAGTATTTT. Translation gives CASSSGQGRGDTQYF.

The V gene is TRBV24-1, the J gene TRBJ1-2, with D unresolved. Per the germline V gene, CDR1 is KGHDR and CDR2 is SFDVKD. The CDR3 is 16 residues long. Deletions cut 2 bases from V and 4 bases from J, with 16 bases between. CDR3 in amino acids: CATSDSGVGDFYGYTF. The CDR3 nucleotides read TGTGCCACCAGTGATTCTGGGGTTGGAGACTTCTATGGCTACACCTTC.

The gene calls are TRBV10-3 and TRBJ2-3, with a tentative D call TRBD2 (6 bases). The V end lost 6 bases, the J end lost 0 bases, and 10 bases lay between the germline ends. The CDR3 is 14 residues long. The germline gives CDR1 ENHRY, CDR2 SYGVKD. The CDR3 DNA follows: TGTGCCATCAGGTCGGCGGGGAGCACAGATACGCAGTATTTT. Amino acids: CAIRSAGSTDTQYF.

This clonotype was found many times. This sequence joins TRBV7-2 and TRBJ2-7; 8 bases line up with TRBD2. The CDR3 is made up of 13 amino acids. Trimming at V came to 5 bases and at J to 9 bases, leaving 9 bases not matched to a gene. The V gene's germline CDR1 is SGHTA and CDR2 FQGNSA. CDR3 residues: CASSPAGDYSQYF. The CDR3 DNA reads as TGTGCCAGCAGCCCAGCGGGAGACTACTCGCAGTACTTC. The variable domain in full, with the rest retrieved from reference TRBV7-2 and TRBJ2-7, is GAGVSQSPSNKVTEKGKDVELRCDPISGHTALYWYRQSLGQGLEFLIYFQGNSAPDKSGLPSDRFSAERTGGSVSTLTIQRTQQEDSAVYLCASSPAGDYSQYFGPGTRLTVT.